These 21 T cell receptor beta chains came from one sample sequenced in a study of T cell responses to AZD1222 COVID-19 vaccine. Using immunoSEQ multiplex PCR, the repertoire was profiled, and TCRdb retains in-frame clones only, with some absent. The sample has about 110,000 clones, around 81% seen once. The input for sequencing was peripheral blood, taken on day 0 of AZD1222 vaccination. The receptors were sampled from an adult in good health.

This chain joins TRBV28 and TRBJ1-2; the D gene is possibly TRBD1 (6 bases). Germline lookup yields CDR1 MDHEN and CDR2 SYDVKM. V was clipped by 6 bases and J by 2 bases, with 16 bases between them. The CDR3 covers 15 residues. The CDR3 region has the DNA TGTGCCAGCAGCCCACCGGCAGGGGCGAACTATGGCTACACCTTC. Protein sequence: CASSPPAGANYGYTF.

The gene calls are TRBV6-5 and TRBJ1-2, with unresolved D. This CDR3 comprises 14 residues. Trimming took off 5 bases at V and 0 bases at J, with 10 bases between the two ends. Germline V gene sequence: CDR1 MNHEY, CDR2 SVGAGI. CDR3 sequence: CASSPLGTNYGYTF. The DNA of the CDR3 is TGTGCCAGCAGTCCTCTCGGGACTAACTATGGCTACACCTTC.

CDR3 residues: CASGGTGEWPDTQYF. The CDR3, as DNA: TGCGCCAGCGGGGGGACAGGGGAATGGCCAGATACGCAGTATTTT. The chain employs TRBV4-3 and TRBJ2-3; 10 bases match TRBD1. The germline V gene has CDR1 LGHNA and CDR2 YSLEER. This CDR3 contains 15 residues. J gave up 4 bases and V 8 bases, and 9 bases lay outside the gene matches.

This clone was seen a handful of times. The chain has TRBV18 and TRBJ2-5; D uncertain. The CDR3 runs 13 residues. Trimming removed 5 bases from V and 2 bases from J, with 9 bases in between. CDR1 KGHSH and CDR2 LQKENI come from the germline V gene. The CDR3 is CASSADTQETQYF. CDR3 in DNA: TGTGCCAGCTCAGCCGACACTCAAGAGACCCAGTACTTC.

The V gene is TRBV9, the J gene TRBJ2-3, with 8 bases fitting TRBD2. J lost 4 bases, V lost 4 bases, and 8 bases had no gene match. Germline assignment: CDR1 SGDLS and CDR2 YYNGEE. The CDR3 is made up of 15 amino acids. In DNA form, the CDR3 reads TGTGCCAGCAGCCCCGATCCGGGGGGGTCAGATACGCAGTATTTT. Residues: CASSPDPGGSDTQYF.

The CDR3 protein is CASSFWGKGVGSTEAFF. CDR3 in DNA: TGTGCCAGCAGTTTTTGGGGCAAAGGAGTAGGGAGCACTGAAGCTTTCTTT. V gene TRBV27 combines with J gene TRBJ1-1; TRBD1 might be the D (5 bases). V gave up 3 bases and J gave up 4 bases, with 21 bases separating them. CDR3 length: 17 amino acids. Per germline, CDR1 MNHEY and CDR2 SMNVEV (reference sequence).

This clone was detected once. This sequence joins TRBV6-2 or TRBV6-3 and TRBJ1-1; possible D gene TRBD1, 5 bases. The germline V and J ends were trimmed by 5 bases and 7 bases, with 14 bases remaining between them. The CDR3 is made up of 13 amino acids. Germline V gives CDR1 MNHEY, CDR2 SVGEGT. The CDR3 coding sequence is TGTGCCAGCAGTGTTCACGGGGACGGTGAAGCTTTCTTT. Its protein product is CASSVHGDGEAFF.

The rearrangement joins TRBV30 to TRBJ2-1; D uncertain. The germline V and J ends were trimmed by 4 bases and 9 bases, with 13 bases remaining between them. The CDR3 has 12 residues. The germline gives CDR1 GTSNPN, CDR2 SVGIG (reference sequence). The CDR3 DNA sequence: TGTGCCTGGATTAAGGCGTATGGTGAGCAGTTCTTC. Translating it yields CAWIKAYGEQFF.

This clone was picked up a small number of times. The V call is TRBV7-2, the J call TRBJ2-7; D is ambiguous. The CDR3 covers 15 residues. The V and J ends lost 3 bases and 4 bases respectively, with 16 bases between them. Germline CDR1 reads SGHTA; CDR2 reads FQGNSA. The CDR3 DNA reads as TGTGCCAGCAGCTTGTCGTCTAACTTGTTGTACGAGCAGTACTTC. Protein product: CASSLSSNLLYEQYF.

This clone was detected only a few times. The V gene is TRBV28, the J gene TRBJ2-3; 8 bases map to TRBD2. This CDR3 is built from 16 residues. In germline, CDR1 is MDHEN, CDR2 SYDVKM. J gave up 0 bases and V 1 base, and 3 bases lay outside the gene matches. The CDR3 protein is CASSLLGGGSTDTQYF. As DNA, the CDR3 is TGTGCCAGCAGTTTATTAGGCGGGGGGAGCACAGATACGCAGTATTTT.

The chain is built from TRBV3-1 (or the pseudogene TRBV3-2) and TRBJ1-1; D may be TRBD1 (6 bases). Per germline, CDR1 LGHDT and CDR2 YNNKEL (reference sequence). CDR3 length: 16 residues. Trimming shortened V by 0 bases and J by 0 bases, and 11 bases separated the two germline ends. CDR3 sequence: CASSQDKGHVNTEAFF. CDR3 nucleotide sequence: TGTGCCAGCAGCCAAGATAAGGGACACGTGAACACTGAAGCTTTCTTT.

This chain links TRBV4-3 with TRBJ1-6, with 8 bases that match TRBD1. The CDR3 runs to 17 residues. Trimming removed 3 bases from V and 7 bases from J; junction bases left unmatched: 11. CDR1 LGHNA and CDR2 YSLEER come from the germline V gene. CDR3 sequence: CASSQDTRTGPNSPLHF. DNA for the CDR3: TGCGCCAGCAGCCAGGACACAAGGACAGGGCCAAATTCACCCCTCCACTTT.

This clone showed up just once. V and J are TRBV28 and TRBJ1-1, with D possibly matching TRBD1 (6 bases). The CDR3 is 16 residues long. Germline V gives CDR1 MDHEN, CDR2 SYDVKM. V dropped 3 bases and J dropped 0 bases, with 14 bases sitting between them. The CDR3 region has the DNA TGTGCCAGCAGTTTCCGAGCGTGGGGGCTGAACACTGAAGCTTTCTTT. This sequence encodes CASSFRAWGLNTEAFF.

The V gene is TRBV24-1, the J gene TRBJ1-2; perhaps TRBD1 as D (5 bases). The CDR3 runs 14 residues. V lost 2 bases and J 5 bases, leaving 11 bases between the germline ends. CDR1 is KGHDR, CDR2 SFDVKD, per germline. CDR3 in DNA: TGTGCCACCAGTGATTATGGACGGGGGTATGGCTACACCTTC. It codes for CATSDYGRGYGYTF.

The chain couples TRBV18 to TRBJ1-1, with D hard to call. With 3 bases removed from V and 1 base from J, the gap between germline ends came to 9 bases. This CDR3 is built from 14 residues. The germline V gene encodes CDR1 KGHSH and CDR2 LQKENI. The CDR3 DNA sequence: TGTGCCAGCTCACCCCTCCGGGGGAACACTGAAGCTTTCTTT. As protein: CASSPLRGNTEAFF.

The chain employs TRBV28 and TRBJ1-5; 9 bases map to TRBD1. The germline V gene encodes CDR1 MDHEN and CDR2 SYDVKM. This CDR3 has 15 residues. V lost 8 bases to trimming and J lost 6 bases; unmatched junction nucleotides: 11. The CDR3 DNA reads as TGTGCCAGCCTACTAACAGGGGGCAGGGCTCAGCCCCAGCATTTT. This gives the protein CASLLTGGRAQPQHF.

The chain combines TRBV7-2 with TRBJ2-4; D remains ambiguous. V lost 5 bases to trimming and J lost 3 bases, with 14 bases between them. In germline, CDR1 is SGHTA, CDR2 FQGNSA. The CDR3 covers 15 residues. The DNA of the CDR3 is TGTGCCAGCAGCCGCCCGGGCGTCGGCAAAAACATTCAGTACTTC. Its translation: CASSRPGVGKNIQYF.

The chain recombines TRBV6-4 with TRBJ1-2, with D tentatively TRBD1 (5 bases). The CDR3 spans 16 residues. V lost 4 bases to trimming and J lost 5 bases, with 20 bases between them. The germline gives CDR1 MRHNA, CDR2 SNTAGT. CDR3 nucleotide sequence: TGTGCCAGCAGTGGCAAGGGGCGGGGAGAGGGGTATGGCTACACCTTC. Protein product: CASSGKGRGEGYGYTF.

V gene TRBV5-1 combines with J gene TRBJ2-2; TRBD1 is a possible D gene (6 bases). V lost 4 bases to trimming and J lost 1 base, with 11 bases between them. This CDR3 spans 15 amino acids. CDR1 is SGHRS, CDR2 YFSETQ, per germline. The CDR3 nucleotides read TGCGCCAGCAGCATCCCCAGGGGGAACACCGGGGAGCTGTTTTTT. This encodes CASSIPRGNTGELFF.

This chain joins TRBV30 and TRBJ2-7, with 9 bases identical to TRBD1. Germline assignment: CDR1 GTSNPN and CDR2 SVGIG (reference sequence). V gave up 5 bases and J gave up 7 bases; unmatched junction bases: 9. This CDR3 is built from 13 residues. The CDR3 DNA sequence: TGTGCCTGGGCGTTGACAGGGGGTAGGGAGCAGTACTTC. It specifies CAWALTGGREQYF. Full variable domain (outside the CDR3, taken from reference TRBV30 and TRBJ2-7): SQTIHQWPATLVQPVGSPLSLECTVEGTSNPNLYWYRQAAGRGLQLLFYSVGIGQISSEVPQNLSASRPQDRQFILSSKKLLLSDSGFYLCAWALTGGREQYFGPGTRLTVT.

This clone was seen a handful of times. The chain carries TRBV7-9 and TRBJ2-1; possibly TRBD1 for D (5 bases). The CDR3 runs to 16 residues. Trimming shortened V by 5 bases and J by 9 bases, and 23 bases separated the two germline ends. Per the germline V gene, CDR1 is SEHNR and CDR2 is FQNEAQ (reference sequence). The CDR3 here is CASSRTIMTTDSEQFF. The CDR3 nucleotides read TGTGCCAGCAGCCGAACCATAATGACAACCGACAGTGAGCAGTTCTTC.